One sample yielded the 17 T cell receptor beta chains listed below, sequenced in a study of shared clonotypes between healthy human individuals. Data came from immunoSEQ multiplex PCR; TCRdb stores just in-frame clones and leaves some out. The sample shows under 550,000 clones, about 96% of them seen only once. The material sequenced was naive CD4+ T cells sorted from blood. Subset indicated: CD45RA+ positively selected. Receptors originate from a woman under 40 in good health.

The chain joins TRBV19 to TRBJ2-7, with 8 bases fitting TRBD2. The germline gives CDR1 LNHDA, CDR2 SQIVND (reference sequence). V lost 6 bases, J lost 2 bases, and 15 bases stayed unmatched. The CDR3 is 17 amino acids. The CDR3 bases are TGTGCCAGTAGCCTGGGGCTATCTAGCGGGCGACCCTACGAGCAGTACTTC. It codes for CASSLGLSSGRPYEQYF.

The chain has TRBV11-2 and TRBJ2-7; TRBD2 matches 10 bases. Trimming took 2 bases from V and 2 from J; bases not matched to a gene: 6. CDR3 length: 16 amino acids. The germline V gene encodes CDR1 SGHAT and CDR2 FQNNGV. The CDR3 protein is CASSLPSSGSPYEQYF. The CDR3 DNA is TGTGCCAGCAGCTTACCTTCTAGCGGGAGTCCCTACGAGCAGTACTTC.

This sequence joins TRBV9 and TRBJ2-1; 9 bases align to TRBD2. V was clipped by 3 bases and J by 4 bases; unmatched bases: 17. The CDR3 spans 19 residues. Germline V gene data show CDR1 as SGDLS and CDR2 as YYNGEE. CDR3 coding DNA: TGTGCCAGCAGCGGACCCACTGGGGCGGGAGGGTCGTTTTACAATGAGCAGTTCTTC. As protein: CASSGPTGAGGSFYNEQFF.

This clone was seen a single time. J is TRBJ2-3 and V is TRBV18, with TRBD2 matching over 13 bases. The V segment lost 4 bases and the J segment 5 bases; nucleotides outside the gene matches: 9. The length of the CDR3 is 17 residues. CDR1 and CDR2 (germline): KGHSH, LQKENI. The DNA of the CDR3 is TGTGCCAGCTCACGTGTACTAGCGGGAGGGCCAAGAGATACGCAGTATTTT. Translating gives CASSRVLAGGPRDTQYF.

About this clone itself: The junction and the germline gene differ at one end; a read error may be behind it. V and J are TRBV7-9 and TRBJ2-5; TRBD1 matches at 9 bases. The CDR3 sequence is 14 residues long. Germline loops: CDR1 SEHNR, CDR2 FQNEAQ (reference sequence). The CDR3, as DNA: TGTGCCAGCAGCTTTGGTACAGGGGGCGAGATCCAGTACTTC. Protein product: CASSFGTGGEIQYF.

The CDR3 spells CASSEYRAGGYNEQFF. CDR3 nucleotide sequence: TGTGCCAGCAGTGAATACCGAGCGGGAGGGTACAATGAGCAGTTCTTC. The V and J genes are TRBV25-1 and TRBJ2-1; TRBD2 matches at 10 bases. Germline-derived CDR1 and CDR2 are MGHDK and SYGVNS. The CDR3 extends over 16 amino acids. The V gene end was trimmed by 0 bases and the J gene end by 4 bases; junction bases not matched to a gene: 3.

The sample holds one count of this clone. This CDR3 is CSARSPETQYF. In DNA form, the CDR3 reads TGCAGTGCTAGATCCCCAGAGACCCAGTACTTC. The chain uses TRBV20-1 and TRBJ2-5; no reliable D call. CDR3 length: 11 residues. Looked up from germline, CDR1 is DFQATT and CDR2 is SNEGSKA (reference sequence). Trimming shortened V by 2 bases and J by 4 bases, and 5 bases separated the two germline ends.

CDR3 amino acids: CASSMGHTGLAGGTDTQYF. Written as DNA, the CDR3 is TGCGCCAGCAGCATGGGACATACCGGACTAGCGGGGGGCACAGATACGCAGTATTTT. The V call is TRBV5-1, the J call TRBJ2-3; 13 bases line up with TRBD2. The CDR3 has 19 residues. The J segment lost 1 base and the V segment lost 4 bases, leaving 12 bases of the junction unmatched. Germline assignment: CDR1 SGHRS and CDR2 YFSETQ.

The rearrangement joins TRBV6-5 to TRBJ1-4; D call uncertain. Germline V gives CDR1 MNHEY, CDR2 SVGAGI. This CDR3 spans 14 amino acids. Trimming shortened V by 2 bases and J by 4 bases, and 8 bases separated the two germline ends. The DNA of the CDR3 is TGTGCCAGCAGTTACAGCCACAGTAATGAAAAACTGTTTTTT. Translation gives CASSYSHSNEKLFF.

The chain links TRBV6-5 to TRBJ1-3; TRBD1 is a possible D gene (6 bases). Trimming pared 5 bases from V and 0 bases from J, leaving 11 bases between. The CDR3 length is 15 residues. The germline V gene encodes CDR1 MNHEY and CDR2 SVGAGI. The CDR3 loop reads CASSPLTGSGNTIYF. The CDR3 DNA is TGTGCCAGCAGTCCCCTGACAGGCTCTGGAAACACCATATATTTT.

In this sample, this clone turned up once. V gene TRBV4-1 combines with J gene TRBJ1-5; D is undetermined. Trimming left V 0 bases short and J 0 bases short, with 12 bases between. This CDR3 comprises 17 residues. The germline V gene has CDR1 MGHRA and CDR2 YSYEKL. The CDR3 loop reads CASSQEGSFYSNQPQHF. For the CDR3, the DNA is TGCGCCAGCAGCCAAGAGGGCTCGTTTTATAGCAATCAGCCCCAGCATTTT.

V gene TRBV5-4 combines with J gene TRBJ2-1; 14 bases line up with TRBD2. V lost 3 bases and J lost 8; bases outside the gene matches: 16. CDR3 length: 19 residues. Per germline, CDR1 SGHNT and CDR2 YYREEE (reference sequence). DNA for the CDR3: TGTGCCAGCAGCTCGCCGGGACTAGCGGGAGTGATCTCGCGGGATGAGCAGTTCTTC. It encodes CASSSPGLAGVISRDEQFF.

CDR3 sequence reads: CASSPDTGEKLFF. The CDR3 region has the DNA TGTGCCAGCTCACCGGATACGGGGGAAAAACTGTTTTTT. The V gene is TRBV18, the J gene TRBJ1-4; D unresolved. In germline, CDR1 is KGHSH, CDR2 LQKENI. The CDR3 covers 13 residues. The germline V and J ends were trimmed by 3 bases and 8 bases, with 10 bases remaining between them.

V is TRBV6-5 and J is TRBJ2-7; tentatively, D is TRBD1 (5 bases). Germline CDR1 reads MNHEY; CDR2 reads SVGAGI. V was shortened by 6 bases and J by 2 bases, with 14 bases between the two germline ends. The CDR3 has 14 amino acids. CDR3 sequence (DNA): TGTGCCAGCAGCCCCCAGCAGGGCACCTACGAGCAGTACTTC. This codes for CASSPQQGTYEQYF.

The chain couples TRBV7-9 to TRBJ1-1; the D is unclear. The V end was cut by 2 bases, the J end by 2 bases, with 18 bases between. In germline, CDR1 is SEHNR, CDR2 FQNEAQ (reference sequence). The length of the CDR3 is 17 residues. The CDR3 bases are TGTGCCAGCAGCTTAATATGGGAAAAGCTCAGCAACACTGAAGCTTTCTTT. This translates into CASSLIWEKLSNTEAFF.

The chain carries TRBV7-9 and TRBJ2-7, with 10 bases that match TRBD1. Germline V CDR1 and CDR2: SEHNR, FQNEAQ (reference sequence). V lost 3 bases, J lost 6 bases, and 2 bases stayed unmatched. The CDR3 extends over 13 amino acids. CDR3 protein: CASSFRDRGEQYF. Here the CDR3 DNA reads TGTGCCAGCAGCTTCCGGGACAGGGGCGAGCAGTACTTC.

The chain is built from TRBV2 and TRBJ2-3; 15 bases match TRBD2. Losses at the gene ends were 4 bases for V and 0 bases for J; bases not matched to a gene: 11. In germline, CDR1 is SNHLY, CDR2 FYNNEI. This CDR3 contains 20 residues. The CDR3 DNA follows: TGTGCCAGCAGTGCCCCCCCCCGGACTAGCGGGAGGGCCAGCACAGATACGCAGTATTTT. This sequence encodes CASSAPPRTSGRASTDTQYF.